This TCR beta chain was found in a study of T-cell reconstitution after alpha-beta-depleted transplantation in children. During its preparation, the TCRbeta library received unique molecular identifiers. TCRdb analysed the PCR reads with MiXCR anew, one entry per CDR3 protein. The data hold under 20,000 distinct CDR3 sequences, with under 15% observed a single time. CDR1 is SQVTM and CDR2 is ANQGSEA in the germline V gene. The CDR3 has 16 amino acids. Trimming removed 2 bases from V and 7 bases from J; junction bases left unmatched: 8. This clonotype was picked up many times. This receptor was taken from a female patient under 10 years old who had a stem cell transplant for congenital amegakaryocytic thrombocytopenia, so the T cells may come from the graft donor. The sequencing used PBMCs, mostly from graft donor cells, collected 60 days after TCRalphabeta/CD19-depleted stem cell transplant. V gene TRBV29-1 combines with J gene TRBJ2-1, with 13 nucleotides matching TRBD2. CDR3 coding DNA: TGCAGCGTTGAATCGAGGACTAGCGGGAGAAAGAATGAGCAGTTCTTC. Translated: CSVESRTSGRKNEQFF.